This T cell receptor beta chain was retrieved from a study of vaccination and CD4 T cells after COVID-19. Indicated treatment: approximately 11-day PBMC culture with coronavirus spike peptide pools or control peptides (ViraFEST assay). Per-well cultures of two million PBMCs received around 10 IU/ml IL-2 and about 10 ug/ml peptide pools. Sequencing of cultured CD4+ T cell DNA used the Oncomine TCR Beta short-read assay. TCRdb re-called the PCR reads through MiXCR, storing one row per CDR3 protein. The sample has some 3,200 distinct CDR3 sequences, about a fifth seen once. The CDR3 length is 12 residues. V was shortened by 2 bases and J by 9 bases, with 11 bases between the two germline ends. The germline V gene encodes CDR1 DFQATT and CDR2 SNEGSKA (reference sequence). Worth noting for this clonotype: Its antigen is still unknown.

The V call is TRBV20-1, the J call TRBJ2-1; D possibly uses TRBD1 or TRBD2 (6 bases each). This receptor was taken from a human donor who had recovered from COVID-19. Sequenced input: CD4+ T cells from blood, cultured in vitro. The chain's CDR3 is CSARRQEGEQFF. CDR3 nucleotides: TGCAGTGCTAGAAGACAGGAGGGTGAGCAGTTCTTC.